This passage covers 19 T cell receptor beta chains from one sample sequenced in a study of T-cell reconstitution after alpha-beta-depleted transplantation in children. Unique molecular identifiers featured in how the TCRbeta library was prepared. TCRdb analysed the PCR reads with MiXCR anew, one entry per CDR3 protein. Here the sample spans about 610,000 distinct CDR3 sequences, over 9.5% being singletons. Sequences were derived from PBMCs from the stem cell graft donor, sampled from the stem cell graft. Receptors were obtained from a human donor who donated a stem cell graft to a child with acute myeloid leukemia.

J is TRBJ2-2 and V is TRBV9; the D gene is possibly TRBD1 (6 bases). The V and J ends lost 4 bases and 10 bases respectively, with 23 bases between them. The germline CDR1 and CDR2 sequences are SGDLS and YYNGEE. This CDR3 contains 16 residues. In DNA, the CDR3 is TGTGCCAGCAGCACCCCCGGGAACAGGGTTTATCAGGAGCTGTTTTTT. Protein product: CASSTPGNRVYQELFF.

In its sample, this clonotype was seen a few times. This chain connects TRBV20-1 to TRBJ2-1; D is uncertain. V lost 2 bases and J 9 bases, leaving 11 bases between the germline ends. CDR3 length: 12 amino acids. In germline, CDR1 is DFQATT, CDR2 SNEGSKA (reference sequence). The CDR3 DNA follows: TGCAGTGCTAGATCCCACGTGGGTGAGCAGTTCTTC. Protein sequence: CSARSHVGEQFF.

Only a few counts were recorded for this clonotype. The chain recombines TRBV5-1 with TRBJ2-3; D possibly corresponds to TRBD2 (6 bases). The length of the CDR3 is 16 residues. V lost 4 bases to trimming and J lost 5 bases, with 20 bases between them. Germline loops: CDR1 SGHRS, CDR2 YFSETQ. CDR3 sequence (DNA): TGCGCCAGCAGCCGCGGGACTGCAAATCGTGGAGATACGCAGTATTTT. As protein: CASSRGTANRGDTQYF.

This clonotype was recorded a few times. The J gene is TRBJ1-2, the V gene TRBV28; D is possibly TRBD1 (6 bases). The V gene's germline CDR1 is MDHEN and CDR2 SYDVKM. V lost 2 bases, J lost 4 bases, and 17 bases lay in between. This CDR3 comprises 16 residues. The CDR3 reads CASSLRSGGGSYGYTF. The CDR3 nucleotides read TGTGCCAGCAGTTTACGGAGCGGAGGGGGAAGCTATGGCTACACCTTC.

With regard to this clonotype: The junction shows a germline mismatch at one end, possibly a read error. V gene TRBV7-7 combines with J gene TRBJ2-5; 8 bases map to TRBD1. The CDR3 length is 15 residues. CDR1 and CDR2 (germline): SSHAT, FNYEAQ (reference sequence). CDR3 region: CASTDSGGSEETQYF. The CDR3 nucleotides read TGTGCTAGCACGGACTCAGGGGGCTCGGAAGAGACCCAGTACTTC.

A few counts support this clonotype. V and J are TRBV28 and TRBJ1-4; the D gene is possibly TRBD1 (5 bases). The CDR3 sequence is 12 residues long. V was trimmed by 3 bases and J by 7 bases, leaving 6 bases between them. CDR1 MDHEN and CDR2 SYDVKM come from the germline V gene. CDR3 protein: CASSFRAEKLFF. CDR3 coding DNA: TGTGCCAGCAGTTTCAGGGCTGAAAAACTGTTTTTT.

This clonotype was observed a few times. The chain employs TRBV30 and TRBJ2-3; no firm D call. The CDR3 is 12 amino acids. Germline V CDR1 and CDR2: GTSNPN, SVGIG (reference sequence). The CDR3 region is CAVMEITDTQYF. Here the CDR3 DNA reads TGTGCAGTCATGGAAATCACAGATACGCAGTATTTT.

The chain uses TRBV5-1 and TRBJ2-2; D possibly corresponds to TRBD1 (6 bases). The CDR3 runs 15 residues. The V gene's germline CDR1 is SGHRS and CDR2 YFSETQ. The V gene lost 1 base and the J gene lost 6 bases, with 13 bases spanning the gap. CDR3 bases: TGCGCCAGCAGCTTGAGCCCAGGGGTCCCCGGGGAGCTGTTTTTT. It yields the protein CASSLSPGVPGELFF.

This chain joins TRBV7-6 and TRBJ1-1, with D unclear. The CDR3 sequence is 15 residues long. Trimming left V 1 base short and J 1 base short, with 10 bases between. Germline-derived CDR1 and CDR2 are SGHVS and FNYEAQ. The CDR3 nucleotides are TGTGCCAGCAGCTTAGTGGGCGGTGGGAACACTGAAGCTTTCTTT. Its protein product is CASSLVGGGNTEAFF.

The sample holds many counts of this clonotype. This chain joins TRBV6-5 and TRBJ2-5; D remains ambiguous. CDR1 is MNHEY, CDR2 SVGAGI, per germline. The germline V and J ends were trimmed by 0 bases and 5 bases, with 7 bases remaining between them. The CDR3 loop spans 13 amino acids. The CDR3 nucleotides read TGTGCCAGCAGTTACTCGAACGGCGAGACCCAGTACTTC. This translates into CASSYSNGETQYF.

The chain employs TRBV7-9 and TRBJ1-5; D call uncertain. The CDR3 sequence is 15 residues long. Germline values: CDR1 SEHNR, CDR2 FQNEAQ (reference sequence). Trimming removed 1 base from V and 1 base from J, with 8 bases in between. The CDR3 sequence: CASSLGSGSNQPQHF. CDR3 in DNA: TGTGCCAGCAGCTTAGGTTCGGGAAGCAATCAGCCCCAGCATTTT.

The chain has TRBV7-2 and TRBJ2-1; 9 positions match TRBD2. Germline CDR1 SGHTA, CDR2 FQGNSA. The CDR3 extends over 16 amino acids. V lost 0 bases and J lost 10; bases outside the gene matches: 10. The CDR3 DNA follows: TGTGCCAGCAGCTTAGCGCAGACTAGCGGTGTGATGGAGCAGTTCTTC. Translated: CASSLAQTSGVMEQFF.

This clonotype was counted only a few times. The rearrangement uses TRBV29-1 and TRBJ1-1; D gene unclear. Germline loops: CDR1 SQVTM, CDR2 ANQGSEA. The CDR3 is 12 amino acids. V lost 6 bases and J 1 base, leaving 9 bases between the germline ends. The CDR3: CSVGSQNTEAFF. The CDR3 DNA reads TGCAGCGTAGGGTCACAGAACACTGAAGCTTTCTTT.

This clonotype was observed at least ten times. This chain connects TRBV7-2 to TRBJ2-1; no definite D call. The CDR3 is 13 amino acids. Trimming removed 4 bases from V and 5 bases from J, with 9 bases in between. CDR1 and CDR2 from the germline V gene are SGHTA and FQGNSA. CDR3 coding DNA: TGTGCCAGCAGCTCCGCTATGAACAATGAGCAGTTCTTC. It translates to CASSSAMNNEQFF.

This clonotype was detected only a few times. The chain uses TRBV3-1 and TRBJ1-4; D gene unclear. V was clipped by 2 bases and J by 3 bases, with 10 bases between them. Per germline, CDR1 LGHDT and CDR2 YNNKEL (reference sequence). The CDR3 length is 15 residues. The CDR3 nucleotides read TGTGCCAGCAGCCAAACCGAAGTAGCTAATGAAAAACTGTTTTTT. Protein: CASSQTEVANEKLFF.

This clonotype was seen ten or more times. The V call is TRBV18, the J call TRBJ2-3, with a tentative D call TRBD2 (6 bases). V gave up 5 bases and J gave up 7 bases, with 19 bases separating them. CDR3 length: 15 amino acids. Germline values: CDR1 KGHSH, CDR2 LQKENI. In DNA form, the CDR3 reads TGTGCCAGCTCAGCGGCTAGCGCGAACCGCCATACGCAGTATTTT. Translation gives CASSAASANRHTQYF.

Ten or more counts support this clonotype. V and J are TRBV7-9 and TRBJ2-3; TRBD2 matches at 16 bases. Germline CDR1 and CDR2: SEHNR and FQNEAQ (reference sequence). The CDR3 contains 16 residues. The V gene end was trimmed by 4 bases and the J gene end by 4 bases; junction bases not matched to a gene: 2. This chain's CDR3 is CASSSGTSGRADTQYF. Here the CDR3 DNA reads TGTGCCAGCAGCTCGGGGACTAGCGGGAGGGCAGATACGCAGTATTTT. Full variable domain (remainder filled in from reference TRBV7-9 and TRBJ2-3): DTGVSQNPRHKITKRGQNVTFRCDPISEHNRLYWYRQTLGQGPEFLTYFQNEAQLEKSRLLSDRFSAERPKGSFSTLEIQRTEQGDSAMYLCASSSGTSGRADTQYFGPGTRLTVL.

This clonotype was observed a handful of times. DNA for the CDR3: TGCGCCAGCAGCCAAGATGGTCTCACAGGACGTGAGCAGTACTTC. Protein sequence: CASSQDGLTGREQYF. The chain recombines TRBV4-3 with TRBJ2-7, with D possibly TRBD1 on 5 matching bases. CDR1 and CDR2 from the germline V gene are LGHNA and YSLEER. Trimming removed 0 bases at V and 7 bases at J, with 16 bases between. The CDR3 is 15 amino acids.

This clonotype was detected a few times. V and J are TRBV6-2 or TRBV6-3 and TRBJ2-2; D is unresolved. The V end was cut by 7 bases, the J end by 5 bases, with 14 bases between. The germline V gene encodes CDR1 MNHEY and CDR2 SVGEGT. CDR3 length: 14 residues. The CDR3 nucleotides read TGTGCCAGCATCCCCCGCGTGCGTACCGGGGAGCTGTTTTTT. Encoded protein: CASIPRVRTGELFF.